The text below deals with one T cell receptor (beta chain). Trimming cost V 2 bases and J 0 bases, with 14 bases left between them. The germline V gene encodes CDR1 SGHKS and CDR2 YYEKEE (reference sequence). CDR3 size: 16 residues. This entry comes from a study of Ad26.COV2.S vaccination and SARS-CoV-2 variants. The repertoire was sequenced with immunoSEQ multiplex PCR; TCRdb's copy has only in-frame clones and lacks some. This table holds around 400,000 clones, about four fifths found once. Treatment denoted: roughly 18 received Ad26.COV2.S at low or high dose, single or two shots; about five received placebo; per-sample allocation not given. Following the first vaccine or placebo injection, samples were taken on day 63. The donor's status was that of an adult aged 18-55 years in Boston.

The input for sequencing was peripheral blood, taken in a trial of Ad26.COV2.S vaccine versus placebo. The clonotype originates from a person between 18 and 65 years old who received the Ad26.COV2.S COVID-19 vaccine or a placebo. This chain uses TRBV5-5 with TRBJ2-5; no reliable D call. CDR3 sequence reads: CASSFGPSRYQETQYF. The CDR3 region has the DNA TGTGCCAGCAGCTTTGGGCCGAGCAGGTACCAAGAGACCCAGTACTTC.